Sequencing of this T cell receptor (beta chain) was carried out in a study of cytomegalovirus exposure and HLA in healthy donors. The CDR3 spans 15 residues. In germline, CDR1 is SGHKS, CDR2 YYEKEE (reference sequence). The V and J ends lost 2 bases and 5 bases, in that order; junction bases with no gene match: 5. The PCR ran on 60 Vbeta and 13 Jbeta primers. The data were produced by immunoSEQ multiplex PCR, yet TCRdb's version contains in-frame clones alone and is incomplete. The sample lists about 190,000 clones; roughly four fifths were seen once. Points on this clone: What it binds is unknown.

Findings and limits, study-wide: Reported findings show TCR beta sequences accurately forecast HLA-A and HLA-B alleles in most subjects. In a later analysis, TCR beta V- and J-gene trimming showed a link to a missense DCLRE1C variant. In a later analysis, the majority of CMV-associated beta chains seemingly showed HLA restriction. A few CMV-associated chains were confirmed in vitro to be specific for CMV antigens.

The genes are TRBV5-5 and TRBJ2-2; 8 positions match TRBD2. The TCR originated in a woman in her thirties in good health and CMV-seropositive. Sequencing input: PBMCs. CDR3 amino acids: CASSFREGQTGELFF. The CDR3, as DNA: TGTGCCAGCAGCTTTCGGGAGGGCCAAACCGGGGAGCTGTTTTTT.